This passage covers 3 T cell receptor beta chains from one sample sequenced in a study of cytomegalovirus exposure and HLA in healthy donors. The primer mix had 60 Vbeta and 13 Jbeta primers. The assay was immunoSEQ multiplex PCR, and TCRdb's table has in-frame clones only and misses some. The sample has about 150,000 clones, around 80% seen once. Input material: PBMCs. These receptors were taken from a woman aged 25-40 years in good health and CMV-seropositive.

The chain is built from TRBV7-9 and TRBJ2-7, with no clear D. The CDR3 runs to 14 residues. Germline V gene sequence: CDR1 SEHNR, CDR2 FQNEAQ (reference sequence). The germline V and J ends were trimmed by 4 bases and 2 bases, with 12 bases remaining between them. The CDR3 DNA is TGTGCCAGCAGCTCAGACACCAAACCCTACGAGCAGTACTTC. This codes for CASSSDTKPYEQYF. The complete variable domain, with remaining parts taken from reference TRBV7-9 and TRBJ2-7, reads DTGVSQNPRHKITKRGQNVTFRCDPISEHNRLYWYRQTLGQGPEFLTYFQNEAQLEKSRLLSDRFSAERPKGSFSTLEIQRTEQGDSAMYLCASSSDTKPYEQYFGPGTRLTVT.

The chain joins TRBV11-3 to TRBJ2-7; the D is unclear. V was trimmed by 4 bases and J by 4 bases, leaving 5 bases between them. Germline CDR1 SGHNT, CDR2 YENEEA. The CDR3 runs 11 residues. The CDR3 bases are TGTGCCAGCAGCTCTCCTTACGAGCAGTACTTC. Amino acids: CASSSPYEQYF. The variable domain in full, with the rest retrieved from reference TRBV11-3 and TRBJ2-7, is EAGVVQSPRYKIIEKKQPVAFWCNPISGHNTLYWYLQNLGQGPELLIRYENEEAVDDSQLPKDRFSAERLKGVDSTLKIQPAELGDSAVYLCASSSPYEQYFGPGTRLTVT.

The chain carries TRBV11-2 and TRBJ2-7; maybe TRBD1 (7 bases). The germline CDR1 and CDR2 sequences are SGHAT and FQNNGV. This CDR3 has 15 residues. Trimming stripped 4 bases from V and 10 bases from J, with 23 bases between. In nucleotides, the CDR3 is TGTGCCAGCAGCTCCTTGCAGGGGGGCGAAGTCCATCAGTACTTC. Translation: CASSSLQGGEVHQYF.